In this sample, the clone carrying this TCR beta chain turned up once. Source study methods: Estimation of nucleated cell counts was performed using reference gene primer amplification. Libraries were prepared by immunoSEQ multiplex PCR; TCRdb keeps only in-frame clonotypes and omits some of them. V, J and clone size reflect that table, while D and trimming were determined from the DNA. This sample has hundreds of thousands of clones, with around 90% found just once. V was pared by 2 bases and J by 6 bases, with 6 bases of the junction left unmatched. Germline V CDR1 and CDR2: MNHEY, SMNVEV (reference sequence). The CDR3 contains 14 residues. These data belong to a study of blood T cell repertoires in COVID-19. Overall study context: COVID-19 samples from acute and convalescent phases originated in the United States, Italy and Spain. In each case, the material was cDNA or gDNA derived from T cells, B-cell-depleted T cells, or PBMCs.

The chain recombines TRBV27 with TRBJ1-1, with 7 positions matching TRBD1. The clonotype was recovered from a man aged 18 to 29 with active or convalescent COVID-19. The sequenced sample consisted of peripheral blood. The CDR3 reads CASSLKGAPAEAFF. CDR3 nucleotides: TGTGCCAGCAGTTTAAAGGGGGCGCCGGCTGAAGCTTTCTTT.